The subject of this entry is one T cell receptor (beta chain). The antigen remains undetermined. Clones were read by immunoSEQ multiplex PCR, and TCRdb kept only the in-frame ones, dropping some. The sample consists of over 150,000 clones, around 89% of them appearing once. This sample is drawn from a study of T cell responses to AZD1222 COVID-19 vaccine. Whole-study findings and limits: Baseline antibody screening turned up just six seropositive AZD1222 recipients.

Investigators merged groups given second doses at roughly 4 or roughly 12 weeks. Trimming took 4 bases from V and 3 from J, leaving 12 bases between them. The CDR3 totals 14 residues. The germline V gene encodes CDR1 MNHEY and CDR2 SMNVEV (reference sequence). The specimen comprised peripheral blood, sampled 28 days after the second AZD1222 dose. The receptor's source is an adult who received the AZD1222 COVID-19 vaccine. The chain combines TRBV27 with TRBJ1-2; maybe TRBD1 (6 bases). The CDR3, as DNA: TGTGCCAGCAGTTCCGGGGGCAGTGACTATGGCTACACCTTC. As protein: CASSSGGSDYGYTF.